This record looks at one T cell receptor beta chain sequence and its context. This specimen comes from a study of blood T cell repertoires in COVID-19. Per the original data handling: Estimation of nucleated cell counts was performed using reference gene primer amplification. Data came from immunoSEQ multiplex PCR; TCRdb stores just in-frame clones and leaves some out. The V and J calls and clone size were taken over from that table, and D and trimming were inferred from the DNA. The table has some 250,000 clones, roughly 90% seen once. Germline lookup yields CDR1 WNHNN and CDR2 SYGVQD (reference sequence). Deletions cut 2 bases from V and 0 bases from J, with 11 bases between. This CDR3 spans 17 amino acids.

This TCR derives from a human donor in a cohort sampled during active COVID-19. Sequences were obtained from peripheral blood. The genes are TRBV10-1 and TRBJ2-6; tentative D call: TRBD2 (5 bases). The CDR3 DNA reads TGCGCCAGCAGTGAGCTGACGGGAATCTCTGGGGCCAACGTCCTGACTTTC. Protein sequence: CASSELTGISGANVLTF.